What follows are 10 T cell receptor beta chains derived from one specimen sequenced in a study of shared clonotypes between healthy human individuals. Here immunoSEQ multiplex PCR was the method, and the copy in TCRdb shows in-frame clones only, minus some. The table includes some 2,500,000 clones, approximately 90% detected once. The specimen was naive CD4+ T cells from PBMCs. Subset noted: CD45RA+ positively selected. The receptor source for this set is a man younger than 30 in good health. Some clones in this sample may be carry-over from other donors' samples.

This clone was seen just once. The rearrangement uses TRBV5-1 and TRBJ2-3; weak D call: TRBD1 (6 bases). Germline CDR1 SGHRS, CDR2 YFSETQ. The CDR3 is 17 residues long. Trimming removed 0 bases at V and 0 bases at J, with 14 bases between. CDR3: CASSLGDGTRSTDTQYF. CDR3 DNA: TGCGCCAGCAGCTTGGGCGACGGGACAAGAAGCACAGATACGCAGTATTTT. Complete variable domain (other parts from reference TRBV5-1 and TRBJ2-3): KAGVTQTPRYLIKTRGQQVTLSCSPISGHRSVSWYQQTPGQGLQFLFEYFSETQRNKGNFPGRFSGRQFSNSRSEMNVSTLELGDSALYLCASSLGDGTRSTDTQYFGPGTRLTVL.

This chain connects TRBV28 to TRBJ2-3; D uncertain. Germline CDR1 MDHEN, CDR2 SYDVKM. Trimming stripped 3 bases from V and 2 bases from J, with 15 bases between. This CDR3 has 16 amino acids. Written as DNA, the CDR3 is TGTGCCAGCAGTTTGGGCCTCGCCCCGCTCACAGATACGCAGTATTTT. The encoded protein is CASSLGLAPLTDTQYF.

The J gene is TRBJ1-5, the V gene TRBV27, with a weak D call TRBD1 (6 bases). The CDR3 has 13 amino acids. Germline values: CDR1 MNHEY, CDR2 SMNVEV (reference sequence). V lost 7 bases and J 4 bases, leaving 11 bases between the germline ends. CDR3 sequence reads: CASKIGGNQPQHF. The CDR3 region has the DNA TGTGCCAGCAAGATAGGGGGTAATCAGCCCCAGCATTTT.

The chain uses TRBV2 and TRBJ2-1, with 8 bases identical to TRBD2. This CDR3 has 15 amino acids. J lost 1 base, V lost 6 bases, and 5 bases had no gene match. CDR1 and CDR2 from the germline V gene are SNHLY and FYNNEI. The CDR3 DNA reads TGTGCCAGCAGACTAGCGGCACCGTCCTACAATGAGCAGTTCTTC. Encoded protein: CASRLAAPSYNEQFF. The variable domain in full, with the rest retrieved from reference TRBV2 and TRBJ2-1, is EPEVTQTPSHQVTQMGQEVILRCVPISNHLYFYWYRQILGQKVEFLVSFYNNEISEKSEIFDDQFSVERPDGSNFTLKIRSTKLEDSAMYFCASRLAAPSYNEQFFGPGTRLTVL.

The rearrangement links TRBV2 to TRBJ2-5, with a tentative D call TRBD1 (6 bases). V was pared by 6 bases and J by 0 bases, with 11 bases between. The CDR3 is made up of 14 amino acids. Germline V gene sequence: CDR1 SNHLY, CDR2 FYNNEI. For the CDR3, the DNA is TGTGCCAGCAGGGGGGACACCTACCAAGAGACCCAGTACTTC. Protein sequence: CASRGDTYQETQYF.

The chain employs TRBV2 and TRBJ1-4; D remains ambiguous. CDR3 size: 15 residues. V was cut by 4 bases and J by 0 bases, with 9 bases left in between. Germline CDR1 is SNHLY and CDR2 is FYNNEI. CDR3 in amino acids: CASSGSTATNEKLFF. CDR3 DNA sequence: TGTGCCAGCAGTGGGTCGACTGCAACTAATGAAAAACTGTTTTTT. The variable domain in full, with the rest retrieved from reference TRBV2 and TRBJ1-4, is EPEVTQTPSHQVTQMGQEVILRCVPISNHLYFYWYRQILGQKVEFLVSFYNNEISEKSEIFDDQFSVERPDGSNFTLKIRSTKLEDSAMYFCASSGSTATNEKLFFGSGTQLSVL.

CDR3 DNA sequence: TGTGCCAGCAGCTTAGGGGGCGATTCCGCCGGGGAGCTGTTTTTT. Amino acid sequence: CASSLGGDSAGELFF. The chain has TRBV7-3 and TRBJ2-2; D might be TRBD1 (6 bases). Germline V gene sequence: CDR1 SGHTA, CDR2 FQGTGA. The V end lost 2 bases, the J end lost 6 bases, and 13 bases lay between the germline ends. This CDR3 region has 15 residues.

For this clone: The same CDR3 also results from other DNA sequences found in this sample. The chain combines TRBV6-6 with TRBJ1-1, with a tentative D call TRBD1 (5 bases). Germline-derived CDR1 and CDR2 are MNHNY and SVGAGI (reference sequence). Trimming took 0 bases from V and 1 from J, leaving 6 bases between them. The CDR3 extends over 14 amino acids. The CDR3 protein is CASSYSRGNTEAFF. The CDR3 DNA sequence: TGTGCCAGCAGTTACTCGAGGGGGAACACTGAAGCTTTCTTT.

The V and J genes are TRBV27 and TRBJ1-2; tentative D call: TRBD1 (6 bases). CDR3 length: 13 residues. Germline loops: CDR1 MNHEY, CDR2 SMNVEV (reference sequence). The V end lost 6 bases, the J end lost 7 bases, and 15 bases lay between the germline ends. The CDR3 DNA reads TGTGCCAGCAGCCCAGGGGTTAGGGTTGGCTACACCTTC. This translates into CASSPGVRVGYTF.

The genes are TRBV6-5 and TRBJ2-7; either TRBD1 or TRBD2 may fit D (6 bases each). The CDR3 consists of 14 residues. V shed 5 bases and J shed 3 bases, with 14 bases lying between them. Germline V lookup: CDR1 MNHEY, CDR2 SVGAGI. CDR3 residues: CASSLQGTGYEQYF. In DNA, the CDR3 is TGTGCCAGCAGTCTCCAGGGGACTGGCTACGAGCAGTACTTC.